This T cell receptor (beta chain) was identified during a study of OX40 agonist ivuxolimab in advanced cancers. The J segment lost 5 bases and the V segment lost 3 bases, leaving 7 bases of the junction unmatched. The germline gives CDR1 SGHRS, CDR2 YFSETQ. There are 15 residues in the CDR3. Using immunoSEQ multiplex PCR, the repertoire was profiled, and TCRdb retains in-frame clones only, with some absent. The data show tens of thousands of clones, with about 85% seen just once and 15% to 20% held by the top ten. Sequenced material: CD4+ or CD8+ T cells sorted from blood, taken in a trial of the OX40 agonist ivuxolimab. The TCR comes from an adult with an advanced solid tumor such as melanoma, head and neck, liver or kidney cancer. This chain joins TRBV5-1 and TRBJ2-3, with 9 nucleotides matching TRBD2. CDR3 protein: CASSYQQAGGDTQYF. The CDR3, as DNA: TGCGCCAGCAGCTACCAACAAGCGGGAGGAGATACGCAGTATTTT.